What follows are 6 T cell receptor beta chains derived from one specimen sequenced in a study of T cells expressing NK-cell markers. TCRdb re-called the 5' RACE reads; one entry per CDR3 protein, DNA not given. The table for this sample gives 150,000 or so distinct CDR3 sequences. Sample: blood T cells: a sorted CD56 or NKG2C T cell subset, CD4+ or CD8+ T cells, or bulk PBMC T cells (not recorded which). The origin of the receptors is a woman between 18 and 70 years old in good health.

The rearrangement links TRBV7-6 to TRBJ2-5; the D gene TCRdb calls, TRBD2, cannot be checked with no DNA. The CDR3 loop spans 16 amino acids. The germline CDR1 and CDR2 sequences are SGHVS and FNYEAQ. The CDR3 sequence is CASSLGRSGGTETQYF.

The chain combines TRBV5-5 with TRBJ1-3. This CDR3 spans 15 amino acids. Germline values: CDR1 SGHKS, CDR2 YYEKEE (reference sequence). CDR3 loop: CASSLLVSSGNTIYF.

The chain joins TRBV24-1 to TRBJ1-1; checking the TCRdb D call of TRBD1 is not possible without DNA. Germline V lookup: CDR1 KGHDR, CDR2 SFDVKD. CDR3 length: 16 residues. CDR3: CATSAFDWGLRTEAFF.

The genes are TRBV7-2 and TRBJ2-5. The CDR3 totals 14 residues. CDR1 is SGHTA, CDR2 FQGNSA, per germline. The chain's CDR3 is CASSLEGNLRTQYF. Combining the CDR3 with reference TRBV7-2 and TRBJ2-5 gives the whole variable domain GAGVSQSPSNKVTEKGKDVELRCDPISGHTALYWYRQSLGQGLEFLIYFQGNSAPDKSGLPSDRFSAERTGGSVSTLTIQRTQQEDSAVYLCASSLEGNLRTQYFGPGTRLLVL.

V gene TRBV2 combines with J gene TRBJ2-7; the TCRdb D gene call, TRBD1, has no DNA to confirm it. This CDR3 spans 14 amino acids. CDR1 is SNHLY and CDR2 is FYNNEI in the germline V gene. The CDR3: CASTPGHLSYEQYF.

V is TRBV24-1 and J is TRBJ2-1. CDR1 is KGHDR, CDR2 SFDVKD, per germline. The CDR3 runs 13 residues. CDR3 loop: CATSDSYYGGQFF.